Described below is a single T cell receptor (beta chain) sequence and its context. Germline V CDR1 and CDR2: SGHDT, YYEEEE. The CDR3 loop spans 13 amino acids. Trimming shortened V by 1 base and J by 3 bases, and 6 bases separated the two germline ends. This record comes from a study of blood T cell repertoires in COVID-19. Repertoires were generated with immunoSEQ multiplex PCR, while TCRdb's copy carries only in-frame clones and drops some. The sample shows about 480,000 clones, 88% of them seen only once. This sequence was found in a woman in her fifties or sixties with COVID-19, enrolled during active disease. The chain links TRBV5-6 to TRBJ2-3; D possibly corresponds to TRBD1 (5 bases). Sequenced: peripheral blood. CDR3 sequence (DNA): TGTGCCAGCAGCTTGAGGGGAACAGATACGCAGTATTTT. Translating it yields CASSLRGTDTQYF.